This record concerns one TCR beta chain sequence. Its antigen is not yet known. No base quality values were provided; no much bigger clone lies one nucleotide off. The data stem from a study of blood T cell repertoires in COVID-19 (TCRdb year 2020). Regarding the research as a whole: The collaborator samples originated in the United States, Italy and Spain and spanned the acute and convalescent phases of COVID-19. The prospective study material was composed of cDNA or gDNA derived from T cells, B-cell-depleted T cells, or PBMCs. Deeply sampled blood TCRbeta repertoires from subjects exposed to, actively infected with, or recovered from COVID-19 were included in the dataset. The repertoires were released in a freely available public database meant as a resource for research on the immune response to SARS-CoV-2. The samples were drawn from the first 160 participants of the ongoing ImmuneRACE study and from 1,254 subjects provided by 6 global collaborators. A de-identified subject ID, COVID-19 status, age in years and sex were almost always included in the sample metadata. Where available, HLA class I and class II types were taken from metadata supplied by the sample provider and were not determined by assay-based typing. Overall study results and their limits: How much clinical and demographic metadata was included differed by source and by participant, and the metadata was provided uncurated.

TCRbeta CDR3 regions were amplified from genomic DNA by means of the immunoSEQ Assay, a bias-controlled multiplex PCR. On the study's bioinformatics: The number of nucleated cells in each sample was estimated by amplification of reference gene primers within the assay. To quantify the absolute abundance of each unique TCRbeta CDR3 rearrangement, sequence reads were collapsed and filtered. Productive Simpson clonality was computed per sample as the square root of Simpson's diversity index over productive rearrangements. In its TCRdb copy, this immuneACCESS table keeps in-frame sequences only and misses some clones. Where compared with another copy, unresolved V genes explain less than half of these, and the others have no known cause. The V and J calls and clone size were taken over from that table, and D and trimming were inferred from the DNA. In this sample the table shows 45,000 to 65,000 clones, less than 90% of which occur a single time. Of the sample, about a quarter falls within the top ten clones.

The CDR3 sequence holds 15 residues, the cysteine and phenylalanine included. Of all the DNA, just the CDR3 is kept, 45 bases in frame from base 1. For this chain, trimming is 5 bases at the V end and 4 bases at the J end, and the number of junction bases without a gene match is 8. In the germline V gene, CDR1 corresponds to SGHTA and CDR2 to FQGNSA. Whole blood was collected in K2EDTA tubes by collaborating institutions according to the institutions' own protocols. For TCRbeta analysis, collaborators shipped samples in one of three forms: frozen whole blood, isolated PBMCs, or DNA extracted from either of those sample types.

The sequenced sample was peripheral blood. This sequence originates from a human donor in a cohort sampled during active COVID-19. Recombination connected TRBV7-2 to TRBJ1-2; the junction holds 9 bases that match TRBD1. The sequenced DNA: TGTGCCAGCAGCCTTTCCTACAGGGGGCCCTATGGCTACACCTTC. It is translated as CASSLSYRGPYGYTF.